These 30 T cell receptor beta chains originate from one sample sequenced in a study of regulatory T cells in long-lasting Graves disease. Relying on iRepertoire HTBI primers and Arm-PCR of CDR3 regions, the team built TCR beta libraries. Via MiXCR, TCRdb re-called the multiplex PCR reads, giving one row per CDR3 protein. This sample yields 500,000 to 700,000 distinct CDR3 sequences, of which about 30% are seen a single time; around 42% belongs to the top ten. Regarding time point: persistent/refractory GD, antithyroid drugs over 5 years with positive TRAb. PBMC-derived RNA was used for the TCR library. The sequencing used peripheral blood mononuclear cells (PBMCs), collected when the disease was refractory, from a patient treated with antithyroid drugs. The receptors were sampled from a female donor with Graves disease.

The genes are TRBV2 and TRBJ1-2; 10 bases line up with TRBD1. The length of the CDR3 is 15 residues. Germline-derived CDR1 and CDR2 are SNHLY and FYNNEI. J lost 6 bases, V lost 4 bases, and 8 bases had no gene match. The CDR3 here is CASSGGDRGLNGYTF. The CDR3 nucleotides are TGTGCCAGCAGTGGGGGGGACAGGGGTTTAAATGGCTACACCTTC.

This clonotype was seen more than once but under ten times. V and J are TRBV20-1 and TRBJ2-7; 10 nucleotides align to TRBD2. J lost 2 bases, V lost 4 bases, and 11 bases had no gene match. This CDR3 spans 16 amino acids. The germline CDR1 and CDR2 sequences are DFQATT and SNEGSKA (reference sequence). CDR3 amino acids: CSATPLAGGFTYEQYF. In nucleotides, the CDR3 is TGCAGTGCTACCCCCTTAGCGGGAGGCTTCACCTACGAGCAGTACTTC.

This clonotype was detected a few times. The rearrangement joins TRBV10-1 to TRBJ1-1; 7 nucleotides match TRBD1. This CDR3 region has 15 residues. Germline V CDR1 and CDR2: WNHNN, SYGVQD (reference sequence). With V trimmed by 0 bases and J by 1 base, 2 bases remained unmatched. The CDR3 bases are TGCGCCAGCAGTGAGTCTACAGGGGCGAACACTGAAGCTTTCTTT. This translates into CASSESTGANTEAFF.

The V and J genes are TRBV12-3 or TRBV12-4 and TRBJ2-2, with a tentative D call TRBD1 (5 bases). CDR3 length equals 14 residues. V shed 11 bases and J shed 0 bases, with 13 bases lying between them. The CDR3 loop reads CAVPDSTNTGELFF. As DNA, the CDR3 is TGTGCCGTCCCCGACAGCACGAACACCGGGGAGCTGTTTTTT.

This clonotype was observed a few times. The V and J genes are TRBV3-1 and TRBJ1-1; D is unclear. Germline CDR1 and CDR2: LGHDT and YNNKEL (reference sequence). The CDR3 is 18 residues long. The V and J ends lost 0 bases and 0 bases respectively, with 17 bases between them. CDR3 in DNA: TGTGCCAGCAGCCAAGATCGAAGGGTTTTCGGGGTGAACACTGAAGCTTTCTTT. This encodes CASSQDRRVFGVNTEAFF. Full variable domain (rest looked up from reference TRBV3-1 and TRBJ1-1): DTAVSQTPKYLVTQMGNDKSIKCEQNLGHDTMYWYKQDSKKFLKIMFSYNNKELIINETVPNRFSPKSPDKAHLNLHINSLELGDSAVYFCASSQDRRVFGVNTEAFFGQGTRLTVV.

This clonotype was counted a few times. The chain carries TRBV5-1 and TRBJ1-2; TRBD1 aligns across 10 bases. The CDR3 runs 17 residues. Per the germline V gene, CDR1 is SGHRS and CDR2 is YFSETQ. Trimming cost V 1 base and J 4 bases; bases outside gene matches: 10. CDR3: CASSLLDRGANIYGYTF. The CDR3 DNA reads TGCGCCAGCAGCTTGTTGGACAGGGGGGCGAACATCTATGGCTACACCTTC.

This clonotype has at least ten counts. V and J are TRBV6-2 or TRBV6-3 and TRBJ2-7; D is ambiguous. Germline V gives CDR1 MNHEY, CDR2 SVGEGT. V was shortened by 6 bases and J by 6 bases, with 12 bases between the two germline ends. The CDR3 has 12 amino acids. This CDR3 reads CASRDPPGEQYF. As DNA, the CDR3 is TGTGCCAGCAGGGACCCCCCGGGCGAGCAGTACTTC.

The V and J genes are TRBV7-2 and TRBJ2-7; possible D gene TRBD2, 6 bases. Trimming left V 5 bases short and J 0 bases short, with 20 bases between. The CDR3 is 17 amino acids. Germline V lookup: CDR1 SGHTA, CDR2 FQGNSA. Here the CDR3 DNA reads TGTGCCAGCAGCATGGTGGGACTCCAATACGGCTCCTACGAGCAGTACTTC. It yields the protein CASSMVGLQYGSYEQYF.

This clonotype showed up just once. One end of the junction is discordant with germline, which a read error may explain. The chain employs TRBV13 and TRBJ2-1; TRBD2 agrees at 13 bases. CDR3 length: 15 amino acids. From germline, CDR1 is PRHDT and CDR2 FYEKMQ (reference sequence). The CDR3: CACSLWTSGSNEQFF. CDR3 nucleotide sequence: TGTGCCTGCAGCTTATGGACTAGCGGGAGCAATGAGCAGTTCTTC.

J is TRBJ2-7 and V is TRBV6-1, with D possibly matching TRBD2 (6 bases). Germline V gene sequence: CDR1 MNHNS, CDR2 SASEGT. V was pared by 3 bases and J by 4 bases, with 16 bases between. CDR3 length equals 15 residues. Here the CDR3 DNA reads TGTGCCAGCAGTGACGGGACTCGACGAGGTTACGAGCAGTACTTC. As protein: CASSDGTRRGYEQYF.

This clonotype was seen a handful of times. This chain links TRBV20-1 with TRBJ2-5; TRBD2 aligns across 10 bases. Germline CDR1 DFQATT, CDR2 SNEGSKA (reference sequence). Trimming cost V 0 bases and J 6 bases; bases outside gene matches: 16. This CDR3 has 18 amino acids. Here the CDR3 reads CSARDLPRQREGTKTQYF. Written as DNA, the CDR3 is TGCAGTGCTAGAGATTTGCCAAGACAGCGGGAGGGCACGAAGACCCAGTACTTC.

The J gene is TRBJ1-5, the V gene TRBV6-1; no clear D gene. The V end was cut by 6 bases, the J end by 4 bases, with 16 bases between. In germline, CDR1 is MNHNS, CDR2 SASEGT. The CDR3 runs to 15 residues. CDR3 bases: TGTGCCAGCAGGGGTAACTTGGGGATAAATCAGCCCCAGCATTTT. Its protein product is CASRGNLGINQPQHF.

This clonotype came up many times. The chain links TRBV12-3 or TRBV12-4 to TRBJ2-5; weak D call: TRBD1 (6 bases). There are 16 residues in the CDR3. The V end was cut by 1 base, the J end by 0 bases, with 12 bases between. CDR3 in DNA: TGTGCCAGCAGTTTAGGCAGGGGTCCGTACCAAGAGACCCAGTACTTC. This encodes CASSLGRGPYQETQYF.

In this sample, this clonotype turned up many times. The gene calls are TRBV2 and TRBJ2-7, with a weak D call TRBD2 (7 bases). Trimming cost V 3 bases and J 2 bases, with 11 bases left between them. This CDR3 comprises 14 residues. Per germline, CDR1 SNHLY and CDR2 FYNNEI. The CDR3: CASSDQRDTYEQYF. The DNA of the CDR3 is TGTGCCAGCAGTGACCAGCGGGACACCTACGAGCAGTACTTC.

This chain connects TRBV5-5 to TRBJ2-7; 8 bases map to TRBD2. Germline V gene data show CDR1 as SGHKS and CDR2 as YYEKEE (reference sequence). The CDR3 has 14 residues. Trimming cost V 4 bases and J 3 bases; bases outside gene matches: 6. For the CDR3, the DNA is TGTGCCAGCAGCGCCGCGGGACTAGACTACGAGCAGTACTTC. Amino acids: CASSAAGLDYEQYF. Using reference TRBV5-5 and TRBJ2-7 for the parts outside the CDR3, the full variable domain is DAGVTQSPTHLIKTRGQQVTLRCSPISGHKSVSWYQQVLGQGPQFIFQYYEKEERGRGNFPDRFSARQFPNYSSELNVNALLLGDSALYLCASSAAGLDYEQYFGPGTRLTVT.

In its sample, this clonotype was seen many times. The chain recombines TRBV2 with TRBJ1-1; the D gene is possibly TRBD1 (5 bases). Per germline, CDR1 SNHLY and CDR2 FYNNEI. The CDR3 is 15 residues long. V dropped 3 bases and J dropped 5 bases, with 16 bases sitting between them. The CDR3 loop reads CASSDTGRASTEAFF. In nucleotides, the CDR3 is TGTGCCAGCAGTGATACGGGCAGGGCGAGTACTGAAGCTTTCTTT.

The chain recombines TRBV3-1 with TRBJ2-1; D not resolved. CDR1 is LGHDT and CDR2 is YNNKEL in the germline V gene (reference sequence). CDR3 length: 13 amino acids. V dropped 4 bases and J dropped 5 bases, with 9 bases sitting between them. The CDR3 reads CASSLASNNEQFF. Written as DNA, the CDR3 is TGTGCCAGCAGCCTGGCCTCGAACAATGAGCAGTTCTTC.

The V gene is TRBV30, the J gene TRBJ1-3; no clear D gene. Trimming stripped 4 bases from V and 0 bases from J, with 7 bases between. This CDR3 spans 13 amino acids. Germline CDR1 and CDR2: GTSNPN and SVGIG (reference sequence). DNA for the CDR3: TGTGCCTGGAACACGATCTCTGGAAACACCATATATTTT. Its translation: CAWNTISGNTIYF.

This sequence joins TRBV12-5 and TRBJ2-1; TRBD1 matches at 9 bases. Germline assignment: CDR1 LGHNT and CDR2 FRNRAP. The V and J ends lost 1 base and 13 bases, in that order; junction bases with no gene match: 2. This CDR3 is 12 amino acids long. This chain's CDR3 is CASGLGQGGQFF. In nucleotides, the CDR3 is TGTGCTAGTGGTTTGGGACAGGGGGGACAGTTCTTC.

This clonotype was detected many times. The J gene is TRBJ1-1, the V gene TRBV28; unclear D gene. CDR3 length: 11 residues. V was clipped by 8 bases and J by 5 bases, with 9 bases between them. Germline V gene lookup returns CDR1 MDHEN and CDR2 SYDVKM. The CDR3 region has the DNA TGTGCCAGCCTCGGGTGGACTGAAGCTTTCTTT. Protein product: CASLGWTEAFF.

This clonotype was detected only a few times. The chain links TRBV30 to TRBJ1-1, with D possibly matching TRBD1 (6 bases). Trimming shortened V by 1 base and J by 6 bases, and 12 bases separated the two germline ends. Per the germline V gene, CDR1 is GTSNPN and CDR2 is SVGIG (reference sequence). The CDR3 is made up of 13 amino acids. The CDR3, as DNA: TGTGCCTGGAGTGCACAGGGTTTAGCTGAAGCTTTCTTT. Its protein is CAWSAQGLAEAFF. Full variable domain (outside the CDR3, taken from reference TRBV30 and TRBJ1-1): SQTIHQWPATLVQPVGSPLSLECTVEGTSNPNLYWYRQAAGRGLQLLFYSVGIGQISSEVPQNLSASRPQDRQFILSSKKLLLSDSGFYLCAWSAQGLAEAFFGQGTRLTVV.

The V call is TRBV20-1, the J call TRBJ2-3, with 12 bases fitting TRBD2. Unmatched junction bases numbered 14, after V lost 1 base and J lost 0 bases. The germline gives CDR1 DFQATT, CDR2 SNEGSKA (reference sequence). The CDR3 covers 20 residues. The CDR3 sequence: CSARVFSGPSGRDSTDTQYF. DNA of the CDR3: TGCAGTGCTAGAGTATTTTCCGGGCCTAGCGGGAGGGATAGCACAGATACGCAGTATTTT.

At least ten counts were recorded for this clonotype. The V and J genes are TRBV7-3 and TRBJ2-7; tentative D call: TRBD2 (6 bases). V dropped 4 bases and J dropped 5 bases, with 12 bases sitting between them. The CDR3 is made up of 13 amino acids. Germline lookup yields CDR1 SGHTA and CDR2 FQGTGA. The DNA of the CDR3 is TGTGCCAGCAGCTGGGGCGGGACGGACGAGCAGTACTTC. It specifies CASSWGGTDEQYF.

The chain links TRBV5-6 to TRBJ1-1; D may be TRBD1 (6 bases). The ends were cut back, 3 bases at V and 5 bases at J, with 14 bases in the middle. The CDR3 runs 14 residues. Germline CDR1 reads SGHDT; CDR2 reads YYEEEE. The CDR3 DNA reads TGTGCCAGCAGCTGGGGGGGGCGCCGTACTGAAGCTTTCTTT. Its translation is CASSWGGRRTEAFF.

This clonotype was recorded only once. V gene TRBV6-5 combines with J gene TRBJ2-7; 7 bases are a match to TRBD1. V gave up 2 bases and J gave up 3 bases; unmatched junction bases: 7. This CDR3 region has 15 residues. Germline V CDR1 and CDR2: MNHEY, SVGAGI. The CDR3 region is CASSYLPGQNYEQYF. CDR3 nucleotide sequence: TGTGCCAGCAGTTACCTGCCGGGACAGAACTACGAGCAGTACTTC.

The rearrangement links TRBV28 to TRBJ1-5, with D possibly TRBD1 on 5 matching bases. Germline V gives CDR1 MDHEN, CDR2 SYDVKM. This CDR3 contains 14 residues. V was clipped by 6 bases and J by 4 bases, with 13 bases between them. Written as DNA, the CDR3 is TGTGCCAGCAGAAAACAGGTGTATAATCAGCCCCAGCATTTT. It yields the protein CASRKQVYNQPQHF.

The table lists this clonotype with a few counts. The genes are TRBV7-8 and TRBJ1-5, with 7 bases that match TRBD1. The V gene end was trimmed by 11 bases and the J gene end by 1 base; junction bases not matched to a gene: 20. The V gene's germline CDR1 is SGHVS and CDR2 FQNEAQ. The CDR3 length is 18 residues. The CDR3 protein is CAYLRDSHRDPSNQPQHF. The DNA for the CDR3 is TGTGCCTATTTAAGGGACAGTCACCGGGACCCAAGCAATCAGCCCCAGCATTTT.

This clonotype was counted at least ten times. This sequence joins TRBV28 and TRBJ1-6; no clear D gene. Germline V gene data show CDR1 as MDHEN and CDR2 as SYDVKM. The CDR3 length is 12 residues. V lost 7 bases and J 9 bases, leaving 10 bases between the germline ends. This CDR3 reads CASNRDFSPLHF. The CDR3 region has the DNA TGTGCCAGCAACCGGGATTTTTCACCCCTCCACTTT.

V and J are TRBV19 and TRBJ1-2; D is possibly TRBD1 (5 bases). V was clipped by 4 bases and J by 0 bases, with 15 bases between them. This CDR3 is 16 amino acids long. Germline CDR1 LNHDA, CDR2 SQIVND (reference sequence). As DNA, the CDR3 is TGTGCCAGTAGTAAAGCAGGGAAAGAAGCTAACTATGGCTACACCTTC. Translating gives CASSKAGKEANYGYTF.

The CDR3 loop reads CASSMRWTSGQETQYF. The CDR3, as DNA: TGTGCCAGTAGTATGAGGTGGACTAGCGGCCAAGAGACCCAGTACTTC. The chain links TRBV19 to TRBJ2-5; 10 bases agree with TRBD2. Germline values: CDR1 LNHDA, CDR2 SQIVND (reference sequence). Trimming took 3 bases from V and 1 from J; bases not matched to a gene: 5. The CDR3 spans 16 residues.